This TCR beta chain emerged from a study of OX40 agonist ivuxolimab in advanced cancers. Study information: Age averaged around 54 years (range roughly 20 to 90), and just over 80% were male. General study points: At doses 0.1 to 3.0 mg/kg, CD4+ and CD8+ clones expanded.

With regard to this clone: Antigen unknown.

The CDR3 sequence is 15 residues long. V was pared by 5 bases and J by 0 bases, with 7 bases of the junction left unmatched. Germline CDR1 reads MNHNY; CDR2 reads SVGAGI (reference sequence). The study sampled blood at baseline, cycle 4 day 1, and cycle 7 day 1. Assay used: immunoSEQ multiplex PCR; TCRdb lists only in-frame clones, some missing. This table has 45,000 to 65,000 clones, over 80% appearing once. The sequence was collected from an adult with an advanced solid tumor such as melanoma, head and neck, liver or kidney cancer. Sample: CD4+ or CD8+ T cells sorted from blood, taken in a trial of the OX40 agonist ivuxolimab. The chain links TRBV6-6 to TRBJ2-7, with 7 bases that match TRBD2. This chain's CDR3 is CASSRGGLGSYEQYV. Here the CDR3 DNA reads TGTGCCAGCAGTCGCGGGGGACTTGGCTCCTACGAGCAGTACGTC.